The T cell receptor beta chain under discussion was sequenced for a study of T-cell reconstitution after alpha-beta-depleted transplantation in children. This clonotype has more than one count but fewer than ten. Its antigen remains unknown. Study conclusions and caveats: Where some patients showed high TCRbeta diversity at day 60, it came from recipient T cells and thymic progenitors that had survived. Reportedly, only several hundred clones from non-depleted graft cells drove alpha-beta T-cell counts at about two months. A year had passed since transplant, and T-cell counts and diversity by then came mostly from newly produced T cells.

The TCRbeta library was prepared with unique molecular identifiers. TCRdb reanalysed the PCR reads using MiXCR and keeps one entry per CDR3 protein. The sample lists approximately 190,000 distinct CDR3 sequences, about 6% occurring once. This CDR3 has 13 amino acids. Germline loops: CDR1 SGHRS, CDR2 YFSETQ. With 4 bases removed from V and 9 bases from J, the gap between germline ends came to 14 bases. The sample was PBMCs, taken before TCRalphabeta/CD19-depleted stem cell transplant. The chain has TRBV5-1 and TRBJ2-1; D is unresolved. The sequence was collected from a girl under three years old with combined immunodeficiency, due to receive a stem cell transplant. CDR3: CASSVLEGPEQFF. The CDR3 DNA is TGCGCCAGCAGCGTGCTCGAAGGTCCTGAGCAGTTCTTC. Complete variable domain (other parts from reference TRBV5-1 and TRBJ2-1): KAGVTQTPRYLIKTRGQQVTLSCSPISGHRSVSWYQQTPGQGLQFLFEYFSETQRNKGNFPGRFSGRQFSNSRSEMNVSTLELGDSALYLCASSVLEGPEQFFGPGTRLTVL.